The present T cell receptor (beta chain) was sequenced within a study of sequential checkpoint blockade in melanoma. Looking at the study overall: First-line arms were nivolumab then ipilimumab, or the reverse, randomized 1:1.

This sample's treatment: randomized to nivolumab then ipilimumab (arm A) or the reverse (arm B). None of the patients previously received DNA-damaging chemotherapy. Live CD3+CD8+ CD19− CD56− cells were sorted from PBMCs. Clones were sequenced by immunoSEQ multiplex PCR, and TCRdb holds only the in-frame ones, with some missing. The sample carries under 25,000 clones, about two thirds recorded once. This clone was picked up a small number of times. Germline V gene lookup returns CDR1 LGHNA and CDR2 YSLEER. The CDR3 runs to 17 residues. V was clipped by 0 bases and J by 4 bases; unmatched bases: 8. This TCR was recovered from a human donor with melanoma. The J gene is TRBJ2-1, the V gene TRBV4-3, with 8 bases that match TRBD2. The sample in question was CD8+ T cells sorted from blood (inferred from file names), obtained from a patient given nivolumab and ipilimumab in sequence. The CDR3 sequence is CASSQDPWSGSYNEQFF. As DNA, the CDR3 is TGCGCCAGCAGCCAAGATCCGTGGAGCGGGAGTTACAATGAGCAGTTCTTC.